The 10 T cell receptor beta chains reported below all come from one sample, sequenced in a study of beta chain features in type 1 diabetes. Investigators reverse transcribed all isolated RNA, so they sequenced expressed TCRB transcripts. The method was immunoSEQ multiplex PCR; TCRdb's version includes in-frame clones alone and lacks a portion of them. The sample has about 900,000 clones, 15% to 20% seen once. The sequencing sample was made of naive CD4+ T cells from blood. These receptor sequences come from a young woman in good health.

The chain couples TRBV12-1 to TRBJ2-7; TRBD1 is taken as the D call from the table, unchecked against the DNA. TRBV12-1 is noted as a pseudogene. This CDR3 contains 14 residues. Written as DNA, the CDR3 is TGTGCCAGCAGCTTCGACACTCTGATCTACGAGCAGTACTTC. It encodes CASSFDTLIYEQYF.

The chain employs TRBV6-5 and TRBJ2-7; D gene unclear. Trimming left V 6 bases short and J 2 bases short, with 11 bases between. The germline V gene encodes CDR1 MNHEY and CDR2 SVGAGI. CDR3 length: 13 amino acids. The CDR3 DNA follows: TGTGCCAGCAGCCTAAGATCCGCCTACGAGCAGTACTTC. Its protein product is CASSLRSAYEQYF.

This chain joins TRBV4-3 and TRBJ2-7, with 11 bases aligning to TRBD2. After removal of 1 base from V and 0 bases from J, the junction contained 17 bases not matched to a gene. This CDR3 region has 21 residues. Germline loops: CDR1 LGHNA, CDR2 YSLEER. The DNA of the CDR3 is TGCGCCAGCAGCCAAGCATATCAAGTAGCGGGAGGGCCGCGCGGCTCCTACGAGCAGTACTTC. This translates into CASSQAYQVAGGPRGSYEQYF.

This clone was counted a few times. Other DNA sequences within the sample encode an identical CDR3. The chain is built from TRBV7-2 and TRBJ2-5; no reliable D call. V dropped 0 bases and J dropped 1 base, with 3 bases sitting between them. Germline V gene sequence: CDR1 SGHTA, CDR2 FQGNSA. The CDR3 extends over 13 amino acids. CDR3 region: CASSLASQETQYF. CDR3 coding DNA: TGTGCCAGCAGCTTAGCGTCCCAAGAGACCCAGTACTTC.

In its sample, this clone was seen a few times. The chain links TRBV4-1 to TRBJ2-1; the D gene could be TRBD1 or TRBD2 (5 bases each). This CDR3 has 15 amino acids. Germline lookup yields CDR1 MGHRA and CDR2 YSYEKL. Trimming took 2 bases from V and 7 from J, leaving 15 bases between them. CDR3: CASSQLGTLGNEQFF. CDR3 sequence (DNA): TGCGCCAGCAGCCAACTAGGGACCCTGGGGAATGAGCAGTTCTTC.

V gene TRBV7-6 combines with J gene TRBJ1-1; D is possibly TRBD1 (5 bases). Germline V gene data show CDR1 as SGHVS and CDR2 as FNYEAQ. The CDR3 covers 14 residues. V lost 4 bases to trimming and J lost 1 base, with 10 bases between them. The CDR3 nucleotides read TGTGCCAGCAGCTCTCCCGGGGCGAACACTGAAGCTTTCTTT. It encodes CASSSPGANTEAFF. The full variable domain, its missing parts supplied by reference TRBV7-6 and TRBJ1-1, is GAGVSQSPRYKVTKRGQDVALRCDPISGHVSLYWYRQALGQGPEFLTYFNYEAQQDKSGLPNDRFSAERPEGSISTLTIQRTEQRDSAMYRCASSSPGANTEAFFGQGTRLTVV.

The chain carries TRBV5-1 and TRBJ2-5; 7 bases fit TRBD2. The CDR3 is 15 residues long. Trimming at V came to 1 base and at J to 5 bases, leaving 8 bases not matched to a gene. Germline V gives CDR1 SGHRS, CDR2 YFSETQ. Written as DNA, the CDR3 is TGCGCCAGCAGCTTGTCGGGCGGGAGTTGGGAGACCCAGTACTTC. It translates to CASSLSGGSWETQYF.

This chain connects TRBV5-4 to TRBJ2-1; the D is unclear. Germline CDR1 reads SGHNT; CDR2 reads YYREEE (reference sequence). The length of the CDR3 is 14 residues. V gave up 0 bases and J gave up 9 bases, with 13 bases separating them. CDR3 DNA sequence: TGTGCCAGCAGCTTGGAGGGCTCCCTCGGTGAGCAGTTCTTC. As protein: CASSLEGSLGEQFF.

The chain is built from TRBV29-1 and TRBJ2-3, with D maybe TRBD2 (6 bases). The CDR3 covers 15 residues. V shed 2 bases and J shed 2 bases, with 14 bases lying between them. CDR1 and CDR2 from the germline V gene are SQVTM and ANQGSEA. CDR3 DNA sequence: TGCAGCGTTGAACGGACCGGGACTGACACAGATACGCAGTATTTT. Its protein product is CSVERTGTDTDTQYF.

The CDR3 reads CANNRDTVTDTQYF. CDR3 DNA sequence: TGTGCCAACAACCGGGACACGGTTACAGATACGCAGTATTTT. The genes are TRBV2 and TRBJ2-3; possibly TRBD1 for D (6 bases). There are 14 residues in the CDR3. The V end was cut by 10 bases, the J end by 3 bases, with 17 bases between. CDR1 is SNHLY and CDR2 is FYNNEI in the germline V gene.